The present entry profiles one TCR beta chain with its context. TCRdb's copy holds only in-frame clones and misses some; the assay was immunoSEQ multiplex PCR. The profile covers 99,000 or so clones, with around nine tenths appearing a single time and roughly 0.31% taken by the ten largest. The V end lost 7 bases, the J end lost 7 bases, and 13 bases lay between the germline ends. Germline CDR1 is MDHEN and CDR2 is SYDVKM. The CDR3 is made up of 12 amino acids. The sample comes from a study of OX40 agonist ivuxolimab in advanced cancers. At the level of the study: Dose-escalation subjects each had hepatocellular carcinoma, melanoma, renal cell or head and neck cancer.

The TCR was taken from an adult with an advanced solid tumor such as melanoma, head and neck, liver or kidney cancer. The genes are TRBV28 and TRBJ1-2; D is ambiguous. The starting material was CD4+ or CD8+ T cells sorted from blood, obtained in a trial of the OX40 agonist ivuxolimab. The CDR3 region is CASNQPDIGYTF. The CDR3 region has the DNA TGTGCCAGCAACCAACCCGACATTGGCTACACCTTC.